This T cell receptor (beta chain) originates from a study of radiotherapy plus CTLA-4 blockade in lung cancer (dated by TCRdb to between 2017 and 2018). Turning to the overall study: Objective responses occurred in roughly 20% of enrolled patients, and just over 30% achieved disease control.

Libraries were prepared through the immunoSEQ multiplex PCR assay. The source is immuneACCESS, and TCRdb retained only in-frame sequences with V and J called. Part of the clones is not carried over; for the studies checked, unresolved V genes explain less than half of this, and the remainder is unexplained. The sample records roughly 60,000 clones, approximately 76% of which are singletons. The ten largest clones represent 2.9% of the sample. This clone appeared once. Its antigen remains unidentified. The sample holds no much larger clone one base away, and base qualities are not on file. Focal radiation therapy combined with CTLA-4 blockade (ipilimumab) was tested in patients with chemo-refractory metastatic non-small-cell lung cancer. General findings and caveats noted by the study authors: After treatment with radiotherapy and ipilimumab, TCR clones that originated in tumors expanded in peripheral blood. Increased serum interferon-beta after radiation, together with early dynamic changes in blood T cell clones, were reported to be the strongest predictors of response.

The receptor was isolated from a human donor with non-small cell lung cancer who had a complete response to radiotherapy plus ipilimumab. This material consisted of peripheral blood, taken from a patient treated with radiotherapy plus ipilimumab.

This receptor carries the CDR3 CASSEGGSYEQYF. The base sequence is TGCGCCAGCAGTGAAGGGGGATCCTACGAGCAGTACTTC. Here the chain combines TRBV10-1 and TRBJ2-7, with TRBD1 as a weak D call on 6 bases. Trimming costs V 3 bases and J 1 base, and their ends lie 7 bases apart. The CDR3 goes from the cysteine to the phenylalanine over 13 residues. Left in the record is the CDR3 DNA by itself, 39 bases read in frame from the first base. The germline V gene (reference sequence) specifies WNHNN as CDR1 and SYGVQD as CDR2.